The 13 T cell receptor beta chains in this list originate from one sample, sequenced in a study of control samples from healthy donors and cancer patients. Repertoires were generated with immunoSEQ multiplex PCR, while TCRdb's copy carries only in-frame clones and drops some. Altogether about 75,000 clones are present, roughly 82% being singletons, with the ten largest covering roughly 15%. Input material: blood. These receptors originate from a man aged 45-60 years in good health.

This clone has just one count. The chain couples TRBV27 to TRBJ2-7; maybe TRBD1 (7 bases). Germline V CDR1 and CDR2: MNHEY, SMNVEV (reference sequence). The CDR3 spans 14 residues. Trimming took off 5 bases at V and 6 bases at J, with 17 bases between the two ends. The CDR3 protein is CASSGGTASVEQYF. Written as DNA, the CDR3 is TGTGCCAGCAGTGGCGGGACAGCATCTGTCGAGCAGTACTTC.

In this sample, this clone turned up a few times. This chain uses TRBV4-3 with TRBJ1-3, with D tentatively TRBD1 (5 bases). Per germline, CDR1 LGHNA and CDR2 YSLEER. This CDR3 has 16 amino acids. Trimming removed 0 bases from V and 2 bases from J, with 11 bases in between. CDR3: CASSQDSQGAGNTIYF. In nucleotides, the CDR3 is TGCGCCAGCAGCCAAGATAGCCAGGGAGCTGGAAACACCATATATTTT.

V is TRBV4-1 and J is TRBJ1-2; tentative D call: TRBD1 (5 bases). CDR3 length equals 18 residues. Trimming left V 1 base short and J 4 bases short, with 22 bases between. Germline V gene sequence: CDR1 MGHRA, CDR2 YSYEKL. CDR3 region: CASSQGVRGAGGGYGYTF. The CDR3 DNA follows: TGCGCCAGCAGCCAAGGGGTCAGAGGGGCCGGGGGGGGCTATGGCTACACCTTC.

The V and J genes are TRBV30 and TRBJ2-5; D perhaps matches TRBD2 (6 bases). Germline loops: CDR1 GTSNPN, CDR2 SVGIG (reference sequence). Trimming took off 3 bases at V and 5 bases at J, with 16 bases between the two ends. The CDR3 has 14 residues. The CDR3 nucleotides are TGTGCCTGGAGCGCGCTTGGGGCGGGGGAGACCCAGTACTTC. Translated, it gives CAWSALGAGETQYF.

The chain's CDR3 is CASSRGTRTGNTGELFF. The CDR3 DNA follows: TGTGCCAGCAGCCGGGGGACTAGGACTGGGAACACCGGGGAGCTGTTTTTT. This chain links TRBV7-3 with TRBJ2-2; 8 positions agree with TRBD2. The CDR3 contains 17 residues. V was clipped by 5 bases and J by 1 base; unmatched bases: 9. CDR1 and CDR2 (germline): SGHTA, FQGTGA.

The J gene is TRBJ2-3, the V gene TRBV9; D ambiguous. The ends were cut back, 0 bases at V and 2 bases at J, with 7 bases in the middle. CDR3 size: 14 residues. Germline loops: CDR1 SGDLS, CDR2 YYNGEE. Here the CDR3 DNA reads TGTGCCAGCAGCGTAGCTCCTTACACAGATACGCAGTATTTT. Protein: CASSVAPYTDTQYF.

The chain links TRBV9 to TRBJ2-2; D possibly corresponds to TRBD1 (5 bases). The germline V and J ends were trimmed by 4 bases and 0 bases, with 10 bases remaining between them. The V gene's germline CDR1 is SGDLS and CDR2 YYNGEE. The CDR3 length is 15 residues. CDR3 in amino acids: CASSPRRANTGELFF. The CDR3 coding sequence is TGTGCCAGCAGCCCCCGCAGGGCGAACACCGGGGAGCTGTTTTTT.

The chain couples TRBV12-2 to TRBJ1-6; TRBD1 is the table's D call, not checked against the DNA. TRBV12-2 is a listed pseudogene. The CDR3 spans 14 residues. DNA of the CDR3: TGTGCAAGTCGCTTGGGACAGACTAATTCACCCCTCCACTTT. This codes for CASRLGQTNSPLHF.

This clone was recorded a few times. The CDR3 nucleotides read TGCGCCAGCAGCCAAGATAGGACAGGAGGGTGGGCAGATACGCAGTATTTT. It specifies CASSQDRTGGWADTQYF. The chain joins TRBV4-3 to TRBJ2-3; the D gene is possibly TRBD1 (7 bases). Germline lookup yields CDR1 LGHNA and CDR2 YSLEER. With 0 bases removed from V and 4 bases from J, the gap between germline ends came to 17 bases. This CDR3 contains 17 residues.

V and J are TRBV5-1 and TRBJ1-2; no definite D call. The ends were cut back, 4 bases at V and 2 bases at J, with 9 bases in the middle. The CDR3 has 13 amino acids. Germline-derived CDR1 and CDR2 are SGHRS and YFSETQ. In DNA form, the CDR3 reads TGCGCCAGCAGCGACCCCCCGAACTATGGCTACACCTTC. Translating gives CASSDPPNYGYTF.

J is TRBJ2-7 and V is TRBV5-1, with D unclear. CDR3 length equals 14 residues. Looked up from germline, CDR1 is SGHRS and CDR2 is YFSETQ. Between the trimmed V and J ends, which lost 0 bases and 0 bases, there was a span of 7 bases. For the CDR3, the DNA is TGCGCCAGCAGCTTGGTGGGAAGCTCCTACGAGCAGTACTTC. Translation: CASSLVGSSYEQYF.

This rearrangement joins TRBV5-1 to TRBJ2-7; 9 bases align to TRBD1. This CDR3 spans 14 amino acids. Germline trimming cut 4 bases from V and 0 bases from J; bases unmatched to any gene: 2. From germline, CDR1 is SGHRS and CDR2 YFSETQ. CDR3 coding DNA: TGCGCCAGCAGCGCACAGGGGGCCTCCTACGAGCAGTACTTC. Its protein product is CASSAQGASYEQYF. The full variable domain, its missing parts supplied by reference TRBV5-1 and TRBJ2-7, is KAGVTQTPRYLIKTRGQQVTLSCSPISGHRSVSWYQQTPGQGLQFLFEYFSETQRNKGNFPGRFSGRQFSNSRSEMNVSTLELGDSALYLCASSAQGASYEQYFGPGTRLTVT.

The chain's CDR3 is CASSGTGGIQETQYF. In DNA form, the CDR3 reads TGTGCCAGTTCCGGGACAGGGGGCATCCAAGAGACCCAGTACTTC. The rearrangement links TRBV19 to TRBJ2-5; 12 bases fit TRBD1. There are 15 residues in the CDR3. V shed 8 bases and J 1 base; nucleotides not matched to a gene: 5. CDR1 and CDR2 (germline): LNHDA, SQIVND (reference sequence).